A selection of T cell receptor beta chains follows, all from one sample in a study of PD-1 blockade in classical Hodgkin lymphoma. Sequencing used immunoSEQ multiplex PCR; TCRdb keeps in-frame clones, though not all of them. The data hold 13,000 or so clones, with 75% to 90% observed a single time. Sequencing was performed on peripheral blood mononuclear cells (PBMCs), taken at baseline. The receptor source for this set is a human donor with classical Hodgkin lymphoma. CDR3s include the opening cysteine and the closing phenylalanine or tryptophan. The D gene is left open where the match is weak. Rows give clone size only sometimes, using once, few, many, or a class for an expanded clone.

d_gene: .
v_gene: TRBV9
j_gene: TRBJ1-1
abundance: .
CDR3aa: CASSATTANTEAFF
CDR3nt: TGTGCCAGCAGCGCAACGACAGCGAACACTGAAGCTTTCTTT

d_gene: .
v_gene: TRBV19
j_gene: TRBJ2-4
abundance: .
CDR3aa: CASSTFTGGQNIQYF
CDR3nt: TGTGCCAGTAGTACTTTCACAGGAGGCCAAAACATTCAGTACTTC

d_gene: .
v_gene: TRBV28
j_gene: TRBJ1-4
abundance: .
CDR3aa: CASRLPSALNEKLFF
CDR3nt: TGTGCCAGCCGGTTACCCAGCGCCCTTAATGAAAAACTGTTTTTT

d_gene: TRBD2
v_gene: TRBV6-1
j_gene: TRBJ2-2
abundance: .
CDR3aa: CASSGLAGGTGELFF
CDR3nt: TGTGCCAGCAGTGGGCTAGCGGGAGGCACCGGGGAGCTGTTTTTT

d_gene: TRBD1
v_gene: TRBV18
j_gene: TRBJ1-5
abundance: .
CDR3aa: CASSADREGQPQHF
CDR3nt: TGTGCCAGCTCAGCGGACAGGGAGGGTCAGCCCCAGCATTTT

d_gene: TRBD2
v_gene: TRBV5-4
j_gene: TRBJ2-7
abundance: .
CDR3aa: CASSLSTGILGLAYEQYF
CDR3nt: TGTGCCAGCAGCCTCTCGACAGGTATATTGGGACTAGCCTACGAGCAGTACTTC

d_gene: TRBD1
v_gene: TRBV7-2
j_gene: TRBJ2-6
abundance: .
CDR3aa: CASSRGTGVIPGANVLTF
CDR3nt: TGTGCCAGCAGCCGGGGGACAGGGGTAATCCCTGGGGCCAACGTCCTGACTTTC

d_gene: TRBD2
v_gene: TRBV18
j_gene: TRBJ2-5
abundance: .
CDR3aa: CASSKTSGYQETQYF
CDR3nt: TGTGCCAGCTCCAAAACTAGCGGGTACCAAGAGACCCAGTACTTC

d_gene: .
v_gene: TRBV28
j_gene: TRBJ1-2
abundance: medium-sized
CDR3aa: CASRIGGGYGYTF
CDR3nt: TGTGCCAGCAGAATCGGTGGTGGGTATGGCTACACCTTC

d_gene: TRBD2
v_gene: TRBV2
j_gene: TRBJ2-1
abundance: .
CDR3aa: CASTGGSPHEQFF
CDR3nt: TGTGCCAGCACGGGAGGGTCCCCCCATGAGCAGTTCTTC

d_gene: .
v_gene: TRBV28
j_gene: TRBJ1-4
abundance: .
CDR3aa: CASSFGGGGEKLFF
CDR3nt: TGTGCCAGCAGTTTTGGTGGGGGGGGTGAAAAACTGTTTTTT

d_gene: .
v_gene: TRBV18
j_gene: TRBJ2-7
abundance: .
CDR3aa: CASSPPSVMGEQYF
CDR3nt: TGTGCCAGCTCACCGCCGAGCGTGATGGGAGAGCAGTACTTC

d_gene: .
v_gene: TRBV2
j_gene: TRBJ1-2
abundance: few
CDR3aa: CASSGVYGYTF
CDR3nt: TGTGCCAGCAGTGGCGTTTATGGCTACACCTTC

d_gene: .
v_gene: TRBV5-4
j_gene: TRBJ2-5
abundance: few
CDR3aa: CASSGLSETQYF
CDR3nt: TGTGCCAGCAGCGGCCTTTCCGAGACCCAGTACTTC

d_gene: .
v_gene: TRBV5-4
j_gene: TRBJ2-5
abundance: .
CDR3aa: CASSLGGGLKTQYF
CDR3nt: TGTGCCAGCAGCTTGGGTGGAGGTCTAAAGACCCAGTACTTC

d_gene: TRBD1
v_gene: TRBV18
j_gene: TRBJ1-2
abundance: .
CDR3aa: CASSQYDRGSGYTF
CDR3nt: TGTGCCAGCTCACAATACGACAGGGGAAGTGGCTACACCTTC

d_gene: .
v_gene: TRBV19
j_gene: TRBJ2-6
abundance: .
CDR3aa: CASREGRSGANVLTF
CDR3nt: TGTGCCAGTAGGGAGGGACGGTCCGGGGCCAACGTCCTGACTTTC

d_gene: .
v_gene: TRBV28
j_gene: TRBJ1-2
abundance: .
CDR3aa: CASGLDQGGYTF
CDR3nt: TGTGCCAGCGGCCTCGACCAAGGGGGCTACACCTTC

d_gene: .
v_gene: TRBV30
j_gene: TRBJ2-3
abundance: .
CDR3aa: CAWSVGGFSTDTQYF
CDR3nt: TGTGCCTGGAGTGTTGGTGGGTTTAGCACAGATACGCAGTATTTT

d_gene: .
v_gene: TRBV5-1
j_gene: TRBJ2-3
abundance: .
CDR3aa: CASSLAESTDTQYF
CDR3nt: TGCGCCAGCAGCTTGGCAGAGAGCACAGATACGCAGTATTTT

d_gene: .
v_gene: TRBV7-8
j_gene: TRBJ2-5
abundance: .
CDR3aa: CASSLRGTLQETQYF
CDR3nt: TGTGCCAGCAGCTTACGCGGGACGCTTCAAGAGACCCAGTACTTC

d_gene: TRBD2
v_gene: TRBV5-1
j_gene: TRBJ2-2
abundance: .
CDR3aa: CASSAASGRLWAGELLF
CDR3nt: TGCGCCAGCAGTGCGGCCAGCGGGAGGCTCTGGGCCGGGGAGCTGCTTTTT

d_gene: TRBD2
v_gene: TRBV7-7
j_gene: TRBJ2-1
abundance: .
CDR3aa: CASSLGLADEQFF
CDR3nt: TGTGCCAGCAGCTTAGGACTAGCCGATGAGCAGTTCTTC

d_gene: TRBD1
v_gene: TRBV10-3
j_gene: TRBJ2-7
abundance: few
CDR3aa: CAISRDSYEQYF
CDR3nt: TGTGCCATCAGCCGGGACAGCTACGAGCAGTACTTC

d_gene: .
v_gene: TRBV18
j_gene: TRBJ1-2
abundance: few
CDR3aa: CASSPSTELGGYTF
CDR3nt: TGTGCCAGCTCACCATCAACAGAGTTAGGCGGCTACACCTTC

d_gene: .
v_gene: TRBV6-1
j_gene: TRBJ1-1
abundance: .
CDR3aa: CASSDMGGSAFF
CDR3nt: TGTGCCAGCAGTGACATGGGGGGGAGTGCTTTCTTT

d_gene: TRBD1
v_gene: TRBV6-6
j_gene: TRBJ2-5
abundance: .
CDR3aa: CASSYGQVQETQYF
CDR3nt: TGTGCCAGCAGTTACGGACAGGTCCAAGAGACCCAGTACTTC

d_gene: .
v_gene: TRBV30
j_gene: TRBJ2-7
abundance: .
CDR3aa: CAWGPYEQYF
CDR3nt: TGTGCCTGGGGCCCCTACGAGCAGTACTTC

d_gene: .
v_gene: TRBV27
j_gene: TRBJ2-3
abundance: .
CDR3aa: CASSFGWRDTQYF
CDR3nt: TGTGCCAGCAGTTTTGGGTGGAGAGATACGCAGTATTTT

d_gene: .
v_gene: TRBV6-5
j_gene: TRBJ2-1
abundance: .
CDR3aa: CASRGQFGQFF
CDR3nt: TGTGCCAGCAGAGGACAGTTTGGGCAGTTCTTC

d_gene: TRBD2
v_gene: TRBV15
j_gene: TRBJ2-7
abundance: .
CDR3aa: CATRTSGSYEQYF
CDR3nt: TGTGCCACCAGAACTAGCGGGAGCTACGAGCAGTACTTC

d_gene: .
v_gene: TRBV19
j_gene: TRBJ1-5
abundance: .
CDR3aa: CASSILYNNQPQHF
CDR3nt: TGTGCCAGTAGTATCTTATACAACAATCAGCCCCAGCATTTT

d_gene: .
v_gene: TRBV10-2
j_gene: TRBJ2-1
abundance: .
CDR3aa: CASSSPVQFF
CDR3nt: TGCGCCAGCAGCTCACCTGTCCAGTTCTTC

d_gene: .
v_gene: TRBV18
j_gene: TRBJ2-2
abundance: .
CDR3aa: CASSPDGGPTGELFF
CDR3nt: TGTGCCAGCTCACCGGACGGGGGTCCCACCGGGGAGCTGTTTTTT

d_gene: TRBD1
v_gene: TRBV7-9
j_gene: TRBJ2-1
abundance: few
CDR3aa: CASSVTGAAGDEQFF
CDR3nt: TGTGCCAGCAGCGTAACAGGGGCCGCAGGGGATGAGCAGTTCTTC

d_gene: TRBD1
v_gene: TRBV29-1
j_gene: TRBJ1-2
abundance: once
CDR3aa: CSADRGMDGYTF
CDR3nt: TGCAGCGCCGACAGGGGAATGGATGGCTACACCTTC

d_gene: .
v_gene: TRBV11-1
j_gene: TRBJ2-7
abundance: .
CDR3aa: CASSSGTSTYEQYF
CDR3nt: TGTGCCAGCAGCTCCGGGACAAGCACCTACGAGCAGTACTTC

d_gene: TRBD1
v_gene: TRBV30
j_gene: TRBJ1-5
abundance: .
CDR3aa: CAWSIGQGHQPQHF
CDR3nt: TGTGCCTGGAGCATTGGACAGGGGCATCAGCCCCAGCATTTT

d_gene: TRBD1
v_gene: TRBV5-1
j_gene: TRBJ1-1
abundance: .
CDR3aa: CASSSTGVNTEAFF
CDR3nt: TGCGCCAGCAGCTCCACAGGGGTGAACACTGAAGCTTTCTTT

d_gene: TRBD2
v_gene: TRBV5-4
j_gene: TRBJ2-3
abundance: .
CDR3aa: CASSGGTSGSADTQYF
CDR3nt: TGTGCCAGCAGCGGGGGGACTAGCGGGAGTGCAGATACGCAGTATTTT

d_gene: .
v_gene: TRBV18
j_gene: TRBJ2-2
abundance: once
CDR3aa: CASSVLGDTGELFF
CDR3nt: TGTGCCAGCTCAGTTTTAGGGGACACCGGGGAGCTGTTTTTT